The 10 T cell receptor beta chains presented below share a single source sample, sequenced in a study of molecular identifiers for immune sequencing clone quantification. TCRdb re-analysed the PCR reads in MiXCR, keeping a single row per CDR3 protein. Among hundreds of thousands of distinct CDR3 sequences listed, 25% were seen once. Input material: naive CD8+ T cells from blood, with Jurkat cell RNA spiked in. Subset specified: FACS-sorted CD8+CD4-CCR7+CD45RA+ naive T cells. All receptors come from a human donor in good health. Some libraries in this study had Jurkat cell RNA spiked in.

The chain employs TRBV5-5 and TRBJ1-4, with 7 positions matching TRBD1. Germline V gene lookup returns CDR1 SGHKS and CDR2 YYEKEE (reference sequence). J lost 8 bases, V lost 1 base, and 14 bases had no gene match. CDR3 length: 17 amino acids. CDR3 sequence reads: CASSLSRVRQGGEKLFF. CDR3 coding DNA: TGTGCCAGCAGCTTGTCACGGGTCAGACAGGGTGGCGAAAAACTGTTTTTT.

The sample holds many counts of this clonotype. The CDR3 coding sequence is TGTGCTAGTGGTTACGCGAACACTGAAGCTTTCTTT. This gives the protein CASGYANTEAFF. V and J are TRBV12-5 and TRBJ1-1; D is unresolved. Trimming pared 4 bases from V and 1 base from J, leaving 4 bases between. The CDR3 extends over 12 amino acids. Germline V gene lookup returns CDR1 LGHNT and CDR2 FRNRAP.

The sample holds one count of this clonotype. The rearrangement links TRBV6-5 to TRBJ2-7; a possible D gene is TRBD1 (5 bases). V shed 6 bases and J shed 1 base, with 16 bases lying between them. The germline gives CDR1 MNHEY, CDR2 SVGAGI. The CDR3 contains 15 residues. The CDR3 coding sequence is TGTGCCAGCAGGGAGACTTTGGACACATCCTACGAGCAGTACTTC. Amino acid sequence: CASRETLDTSYEQYF.

This clonotype came up many times. CDR3: CASSRTSGEQFF. In DNA, the CDR3 is TGTGCCAGCAGCCGGACTAGCGGTGAGCAGTTCTTC. The chain employs TRBV5-6 and TRBJ2-1; 10 nucleotides match TRBD2. Germline V gene data show CDR1 as SGHDT and CDR2 as YYEEEE. Trimming took 4 bases from V and 9 from J; bases not matched to a gene: 1. This CDR3 has 12 residues.

Only a few counts were recorded for this clonotype. A read error may be the cause here, since a much bigger clone is one base away. The chain links TRBV6-2 or TRBV6-3 to TRBJ2-5; perhaps D is TRBD1 or TRBD2 (5 bases each). V was clipped by 5 bases and J by 7 bases, with 17 bases between them. The CDR3 has 14 amino acids. Per the germline V gene, CDR1 is MNHEY and CDR2 is SVGEGT. CDR3 nucleotides: TGTGCCAGCAGTACGGGGACGCTGAAAGGGACCCAGTACTTC. This codes for CASSTGTLKGTQYF.

Turning to this clonotype: Here the CDR3 omits its conserved ending phenylalanine or tryptophan, so a read error is the likely source. J is TRBJ2-3 and V is TRBV20-1; 8 bases fit TRBD2. CDR3 size: 16 residues. Germline V gives CDR1 DFQATT, CDR2 SNEGSKA (reference sequence). Germline trimming cut 5 bases from V and 0 bases from J; bases unmatched to any gene: 10. This chain's CDR3 is CSAYNTLAESTDTQYL. Written as DNA, the CDR3 is TGCAGTGCTTATAATACACTAGCGGAGAGCACAGATACGCAGTATCTT.

In the case of this clonotype: A clone one base away is much larger, so this may be a read error. This chain joins TRBV20-1 and TRBJ2-7, with TRBD1 identical over 8 bases. Germline V gives CDR1 DFQATT, CDR2 SNEGSKA (reference sequence). CDR3 length: 15 amino acids. CDR3 residues: CSAGDLGQGGMWQYF. The CDR3 coding sequence is TGCAGTGCTGGAGATTTAGGACAGGGTGGTATGTGGCAGTACTTC.

This clonotype was recorded many times. The chain recombines TRBV4-1 with TRBJ1-5; maybe TRBD1 (5 bases). Germline V gene sequence: CDR1 MGHRA, CDR2 YSYEKL. The CDR3 is 15 residues long. V lost 3 bases and J lost 3, with 12 bases in between. The CDR3 reads CASSQIIGDNQPQHF. CDR3 nucleotide sequence: TGCGCCAGCAGCCAGATTATAGGGGACAATCAGCCCCAGCATTTT.

In the case of this clonotype: This sequence may be a read error, since a much larger clone differs from it by one base. The J gene is TRBJ2-3, the V gene TRBV7-6; the match to TRBD1 covers 7 bases. Germline CDR1 SGHVS, CDR2 FNYEAQ. The CDR3 length is 15 residues. V lost 4 bases, J lost 2 bases, and 6 bases stayed unmatched. CDR3 nucleotides: TGTGCCAGCAGCTCGGGGACAGACCCCACAGATACGCAGTATTTT. Translation: CASSSGTDPTDTQYF.

The chain recombines TRBV6-5 with TRBJ2-7; the match to TRBD1 covers 9 bases. Trimming cost V 3 bases and J 8 bases; bases outside gene matches: 20. CDR1 is MNHEY, CDR2 SVGAGI, per germline. CDR3 length equals 18 residues. The CDR3 sequence: CASSYGQYPGQGIDKQYF. In nucleotides, the CDR3 is TGTGCCAGCAGTTATGGACAATACCCGGGACAGGGTATCGACAAGCAGTACTTC.